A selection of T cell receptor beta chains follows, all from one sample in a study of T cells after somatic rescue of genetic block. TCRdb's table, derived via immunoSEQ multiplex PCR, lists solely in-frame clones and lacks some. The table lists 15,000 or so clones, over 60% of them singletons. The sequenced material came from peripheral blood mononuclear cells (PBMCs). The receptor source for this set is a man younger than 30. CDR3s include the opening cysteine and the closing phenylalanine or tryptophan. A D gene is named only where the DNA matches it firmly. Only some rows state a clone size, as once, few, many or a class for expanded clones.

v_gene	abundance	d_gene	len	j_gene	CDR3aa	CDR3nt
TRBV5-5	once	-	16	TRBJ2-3	CASSLFAGASTDTQYF	TGTGCCAGCAGCTTGTTTGCAGGGGCTAGCACAGATACGCAGTATTTT
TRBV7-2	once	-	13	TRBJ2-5	CASSLNGAETQYF	TGTGCCAGCAGCTTAAATGGGGCAGAGACCCAGTACTTC
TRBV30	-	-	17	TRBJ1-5	CAWSVQGRGGSNQPQHF	TGTGCCTGGAGTGTCCAAGGGAGGGGGGGGAGCAATCAGCCCCAGCATTTT
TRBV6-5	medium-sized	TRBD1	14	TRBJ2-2	CASRWTGGTGELFF	TGTGCCAGCAGATGGACAGGGGGCACCGGGGAGCTGTTTTTT
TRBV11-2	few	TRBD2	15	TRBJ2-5	CASSSVAGGRETQYF	TGTGCCAGCAGCTCTGTAGCGGGGGGGCGAGAGACCCAGTACTTC
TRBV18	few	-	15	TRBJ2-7	CASSPPKTSSYEQYF	TGTGCCAGCTCACCACCGAAGACTAGCTCCTACGAGCAGTACTTC
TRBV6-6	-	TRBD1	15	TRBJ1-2	CASSYTGTGNYGYTF	TGTGCCAGCAGTTACACCGGGACAGGGAACTATGGCTACACCTTC
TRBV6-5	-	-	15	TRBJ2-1	CASSYELMGYNEQFF	TGTGCCAGCAGTTACGAGTTGATGGGCTACAATGAGCAGTTCTTC
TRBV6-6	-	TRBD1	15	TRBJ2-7	CASSYWDRVSYEQYF	TGTGCCAGCAGTTACTGGGACAGGGTCTCCTACGAGCAGTACTTC
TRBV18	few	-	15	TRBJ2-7	CASSPSAGPSYEQYF	TGTGCCAGCTCACCAAGTGCGGGCCCTTCCTACGAGCAGTACTTC
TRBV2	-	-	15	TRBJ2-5	CASSSEGSSKETQYF	TGTGCCAGCAGTTCCGAGGGTAGCAGTAAAGAGACCCAGTACTTC
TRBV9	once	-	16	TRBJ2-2	CASSLHSASNTGELFF	TGTGCCAGCAGCTTACATAGCGCTTCGAACACCGGGGAGCTGTTTTTT
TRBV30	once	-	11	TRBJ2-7	CAWSQIYEQYF	TGTGCCTGGTCGCAGATCTACGAGCAGTACTTC
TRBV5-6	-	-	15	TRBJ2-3	CASLLWGAPPDTQYF	TGTGCCAGCCTTTTATGGGGGGCGCCCCCAGATACGCAGTATTTT
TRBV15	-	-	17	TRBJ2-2	CATSRGPSRGVTGELFF	TGTGCCACCAGCAGAGGCCCGAGCAGGGGAGTCACCGGGGAGCTGTTTTTT
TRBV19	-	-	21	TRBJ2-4	CASTKKGPSVSVGLAKNIQYF	TGTGCCAGTACCAAAAAGGGCCCTAGTGTTAGTGTAGGCCTAGCCAAAAACATTCAGTACTTC
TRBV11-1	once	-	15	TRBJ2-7	CASSPRWGSEHEQYF	TGTGCCAGCAGCCCAAGATGGGGATCTGAACACGAGCAGTACTTC
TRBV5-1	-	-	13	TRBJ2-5	CASSLTGIETQYF	TGCGCCAGCAGCTTGACAGGGATAGAGACCCAGTACTTC
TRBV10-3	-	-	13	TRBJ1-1	CAITGLLNTEAFF	TGTGCCATCACCGGACTGTTGAACACTGAAGCTTTCTTT
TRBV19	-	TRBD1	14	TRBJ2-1	CASFGQGTPNEQFF	TGTGCCAGTTTTGGACAGGGAACTCCCAATGAGCAGTTCTTC
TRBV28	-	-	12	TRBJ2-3	CASRDSTDTQYF	TGTGCCAGCAGGGACAGCACAGATACGCAGTATTTT
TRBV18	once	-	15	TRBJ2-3	CASSPIRAFSDTQYF	TGTGCCAGCTCACCAATCCGGGCCTTCTCAGATACGCAGTATTTT
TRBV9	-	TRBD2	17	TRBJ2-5	CASSVGLAVGWKETQYF	TGTGCCAGCAGCGTTGGACTAGCGGTGGGCTGGAAAGAGACCCAGTACTTC
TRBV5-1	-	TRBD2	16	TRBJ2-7	CASSPLALAGNYEQYF	TGCGCCAGCAGCCCCTTAGCACTAGCGGGAAACTACGAGCAGTACTTC
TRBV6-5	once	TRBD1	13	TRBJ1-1	CASSYRTGRVAFF	TGTGCCAGCAGTTACCGGACAGGAAGGGTTGCTTTCTTT
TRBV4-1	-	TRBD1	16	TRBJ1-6	CASSQTDRGFNSPLHF	TGCGCCAGCAGCCAGACAGACAGGGGGTTTAATTCACCCCTCCACTTT
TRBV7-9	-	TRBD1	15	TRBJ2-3	CASSFGDSPTDTQYF	TGTGCCAGCAGCTTTGGGGACAGCCCCACAGATACGCAGTATTTT
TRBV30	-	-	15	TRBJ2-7	CAWSWGRGGLYEQYF	TGTGCCTGGAGCTGGGGCAGGGGAGGGCTCTACGAGCAGTACTTC
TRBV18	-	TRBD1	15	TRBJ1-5	CASSPGRGQGQPQHF	TGTGCCAGCTCACCGGGTAGGGGGCAGGGTCAGCCCCAGCATTTT
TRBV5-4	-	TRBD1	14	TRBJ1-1	CASSLGQGATEAFF	TGTGCCAGCAGCTTGGGACAGGGGGCGACTGAAGCTTTCTTT
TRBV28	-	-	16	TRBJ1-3	CASSSPGRSAGNTIYF	TGTGCCAGCAGTTCTCCGGGACGGTCCGCCGGAAACACCATATATTTT
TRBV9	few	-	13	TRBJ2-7	CASSFGTGYEQYF	TGTGCCAGCAGTTTCGGGACGGGGTACGAGCAGTACTTC
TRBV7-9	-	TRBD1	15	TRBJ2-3	CASTLQGGGTDTQYF	TGTGCCAGCACCCTGCAAGGGGGCGGCACAGATACGCAGTATTTT
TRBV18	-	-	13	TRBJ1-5	CASSPGSNQPQHF	TGTGCCAGCTCACCAGGCAGCAATCAGCCCCAGCATTTT
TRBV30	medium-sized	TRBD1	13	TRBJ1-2	CAWSGQGTYGYTF	TGTGCCTGGAGTGGACAGGGGACCTATGGCTACACCTTC